This T cell receptor beta chain comes out of a study of spatial heterogeneity in lung cancer. Time point noted: blood at routine non-recurrence follow-up after resection. No cell sorting; template was whole RNA from tumor, lung tissue or PBMC. To note about this clonotype: A much larger clone lies one base from this, so it may be a read error.

There are 14 residues in the CDR3. CDR1 is ENHRY and CDR2 is SYGVKD in the germline V gene. After removal of 6 bases from V and 5 bases from J, the junction contained 5 bases not matched to a gene. In TCRdb, the 5' RACE reads were re-called with MiXCR into one record per CDR3 protein. The repertoire includes just over 70,000 distinct CDR3 sequences, 7.5% to 10% of them detected once, and roughly 1.9% sits in the top ten. This TCR was recovered from a female donor with early-stage non-small cell lung cancer. Sample: PBMCs, taken at follow-up. This chain joins TRBV10-3 and TRBJ1-5, with TRBD1 matching over 9 bases. CDR3 sequence: CAISLGQGHQPQHF. The CDR3 region has the DNA TGTGCCATCAGCTTGGGACAGGGTCATCAGCCCCAGCATTTT.